The clone carrying this TCR beta chain was observed at least ten times. The antigen remains unidentified. The data were obtained in a study of molecular identifiers for immune sequencing clone quantification. Sorted inputs of roughly 19,000 to 1,100,000 cells, with 10%, 30% or 50% RNA, yielded naive CD8 libraries. Each CDR3 protein is one row after TCRdb ran MiXCR on the PCR reads. The data hold some 70,000 distinct CDR3 sequences, with approximately 18% observed a single time. Findings and caveats of the study: Spiked Jurkat TCR RNA from one cell was reportedly detectable among roughly 910,000 naive cells. Clone sizes that are highly expanded could be underestimated when identical TCR molecules share a barcode.

The length of the CDR3 is 15 residues. The J segment lost 0 bases and the V segment lost 7 bases, leaving 7 bases of the junction unmatched. The germline V gene has CDR1 SNHLY and CDR2 FYNNEI. The rearrangement joins TRBV2 to TRBJ2-3; 7 bases map to TRBD1. The sequencing sample was made of naive CD8+ T cells from blood, with Jurkat cell RNA spiked in. Subset specified: FACS-sorted CD8+CD4-CCR7+CD45RA+ naive T cells. This receptor was identified in a human donor in good health. Some libraries in this study had Jurkat cell RNA spiked in. The CDR3 region is CASTSGTASTDTQYF. The CDR3 DNA reads as TGTGCCAGCACTTCCGGGACAGCCAGCACAGATACGCAGTATTTT.